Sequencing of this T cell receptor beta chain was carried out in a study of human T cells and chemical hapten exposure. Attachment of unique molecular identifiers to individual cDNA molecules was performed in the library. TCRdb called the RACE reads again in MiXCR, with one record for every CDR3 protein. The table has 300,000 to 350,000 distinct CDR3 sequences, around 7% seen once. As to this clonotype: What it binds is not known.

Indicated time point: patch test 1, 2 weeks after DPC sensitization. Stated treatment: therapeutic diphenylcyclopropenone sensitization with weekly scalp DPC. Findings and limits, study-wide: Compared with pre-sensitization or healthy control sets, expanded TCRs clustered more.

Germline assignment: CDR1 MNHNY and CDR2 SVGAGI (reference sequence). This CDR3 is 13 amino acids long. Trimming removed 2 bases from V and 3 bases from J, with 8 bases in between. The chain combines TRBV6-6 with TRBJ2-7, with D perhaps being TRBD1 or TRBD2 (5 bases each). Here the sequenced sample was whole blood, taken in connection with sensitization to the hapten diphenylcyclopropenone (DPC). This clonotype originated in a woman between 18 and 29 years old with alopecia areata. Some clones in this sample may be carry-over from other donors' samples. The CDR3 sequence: CASSYRDGYEQYF. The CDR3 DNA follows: TGTGCCAGCAGTTACCGGGACGGCTACGAGCAGTACTTC.